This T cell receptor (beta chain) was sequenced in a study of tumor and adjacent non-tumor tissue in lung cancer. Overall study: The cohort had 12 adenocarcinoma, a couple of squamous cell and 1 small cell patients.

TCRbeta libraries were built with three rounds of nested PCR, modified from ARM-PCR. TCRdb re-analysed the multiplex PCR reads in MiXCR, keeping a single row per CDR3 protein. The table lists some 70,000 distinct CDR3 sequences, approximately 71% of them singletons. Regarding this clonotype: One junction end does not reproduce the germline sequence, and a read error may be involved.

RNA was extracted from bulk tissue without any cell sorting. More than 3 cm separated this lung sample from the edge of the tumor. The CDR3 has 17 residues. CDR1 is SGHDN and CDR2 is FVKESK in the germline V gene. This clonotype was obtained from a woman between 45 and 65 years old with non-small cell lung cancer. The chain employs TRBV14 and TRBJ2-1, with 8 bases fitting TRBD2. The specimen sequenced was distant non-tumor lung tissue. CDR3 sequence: CAGSQRVGRAFGDEQFF. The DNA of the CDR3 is TGTGCCGGCAGCCAACGGGTCGGGAGGGCCTTTGGGGATGAGCAGTTCTTC. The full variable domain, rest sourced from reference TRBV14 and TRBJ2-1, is EAGVTQFPSHSVIEKGQTVTLRCDPISGHDNLYWYRRVMGKEIKFLLHFVKESKQDESGMPNNRFLAERTGGTYSTLKVQPAELEDSGVYFCAGSQRVGRAFGDEQFFGPGTRLTVL.